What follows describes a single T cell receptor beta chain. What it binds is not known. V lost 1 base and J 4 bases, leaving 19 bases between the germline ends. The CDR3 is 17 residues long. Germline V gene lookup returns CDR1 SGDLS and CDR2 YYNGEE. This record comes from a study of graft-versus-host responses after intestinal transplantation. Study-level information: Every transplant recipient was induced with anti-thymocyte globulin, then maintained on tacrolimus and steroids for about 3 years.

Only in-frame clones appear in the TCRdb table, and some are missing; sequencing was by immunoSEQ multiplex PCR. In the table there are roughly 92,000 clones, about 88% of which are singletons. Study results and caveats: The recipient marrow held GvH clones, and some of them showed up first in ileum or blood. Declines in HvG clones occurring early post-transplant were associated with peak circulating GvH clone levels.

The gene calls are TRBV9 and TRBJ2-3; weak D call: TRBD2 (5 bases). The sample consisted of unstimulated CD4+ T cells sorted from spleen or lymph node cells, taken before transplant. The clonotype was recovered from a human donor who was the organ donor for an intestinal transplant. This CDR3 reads CASSVLMGATGADTQYF. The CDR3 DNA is TGTGCCAGCAGCGTACTAATGGGAGCGACCGGTGCAGATACGCAGTATTTT.